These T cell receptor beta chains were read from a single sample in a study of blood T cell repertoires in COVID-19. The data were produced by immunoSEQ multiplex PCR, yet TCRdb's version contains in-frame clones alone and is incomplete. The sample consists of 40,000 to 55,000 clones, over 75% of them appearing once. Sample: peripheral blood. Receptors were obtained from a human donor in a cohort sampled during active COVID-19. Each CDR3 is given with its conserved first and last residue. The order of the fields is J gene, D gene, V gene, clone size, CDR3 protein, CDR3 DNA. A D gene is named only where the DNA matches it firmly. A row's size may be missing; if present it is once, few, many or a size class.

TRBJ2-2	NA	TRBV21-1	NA	CAGDLGQGNTGELFF	TGTGCCGGGGACCTGGGACAGGGCAACACCGGGGAGCTGTTTTTT
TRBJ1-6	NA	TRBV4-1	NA	CASSQATNSPLHF	TGCGCCAGCAGCCAAGCTACTAATTCACCCCTCCACTTT
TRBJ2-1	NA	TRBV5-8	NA	CASSLLGARGHEQFF	TGTGCCAGCAGCTTGCTTGGCGCCAGGGGCCATGAGCAGTTCTTC
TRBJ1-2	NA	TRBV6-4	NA	CASSVVQGTTRNYGYTF	TGTGCCAGCAGTGTCGTGCAGGGGACTACCAGAAACTATGGCTACACCTTC
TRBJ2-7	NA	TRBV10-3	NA	CAISESPVRGRYEQYF	TGTGCCATCAGTGAGTCCCCCGTCCGGGGTAGATACGAGCAGTACTTC
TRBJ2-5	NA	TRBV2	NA	CASMVGVETQYF	TGTGCCAGCATGGTGGGAGTGGAGACCCAGTACTTC
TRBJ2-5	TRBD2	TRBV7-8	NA	CASSLAAGGMGETQYF	TGTGCCAGCAGCTTAGCGGCCGGGGGGATGGGGGAGACCCAGTACTTC
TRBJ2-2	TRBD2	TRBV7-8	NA	CASSLVLATSGDTGELFF	TGTGCCAGCAGCTTAGTCCTGGCAACTAGCGGAGACACCGGGGAGCTGTTTTTT
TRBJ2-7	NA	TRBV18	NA	CASSPGQSYEQYF	TGTGCCAGCTCACCAGGACAGAGCTACGAGCAGTACTTC
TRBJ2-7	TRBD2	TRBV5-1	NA	CASSPAGGEEEQYF	TGCGCCAGCAGCCCGGCGGGAGGGGAGGAAGAGCAGTACTTC
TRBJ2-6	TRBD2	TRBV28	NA	CASSSPGLAGSGANVLTF	TGTGCCAGCAGTTCACCGGGACTAGCGGGCTCTGGGGCCAACGTCCTGACTTTC
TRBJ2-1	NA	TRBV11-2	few	CASSLGTGLHNEQFF	TGTGCCAGCAGCTTAGGGACGGGACTCCACAATGAGCAGTTCTTC
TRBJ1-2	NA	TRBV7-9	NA	CASSSYGYTF	TGTGCCAGCAGCTCTTATGGCTACACCTTC
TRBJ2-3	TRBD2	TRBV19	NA	CASSALRDYTDTQYF	TGTGCCAGTAGTGCCCTCCGGGACTACACAGATACGCAGTATTTT
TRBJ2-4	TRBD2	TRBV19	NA	CASSIGLAGVGSKNIQYF	TGTGCCAGTAGTATAGGACTAGCGGGAGTTGGGTCCAAAAACATTCAGTACTTC
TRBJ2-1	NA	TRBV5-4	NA	CASSLGGLQNNEQFF	TGTGCCAGCAGCTTGGGAGGGCTTCAGAACAATGAGCAGTTCTTC
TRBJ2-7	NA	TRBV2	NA	CASSYTSNSYEQYF	TGTGCCAGCAGTTATACTAGTAACAGCTACGAGCAGTACTTC
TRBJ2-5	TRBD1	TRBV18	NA	CASSPGGGQGQETQYF	TGTGCCAGCTCACCAGGGGGAGGACAGGGCCAAGAGACCCAGTACTTC
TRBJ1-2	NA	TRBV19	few	CASTQGGYGYTF	TGTGCCAGTACGCAGGGCGGCTATGGCTACACCTTC
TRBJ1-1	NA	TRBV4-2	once	CASSQGLGMTRTEAFF	TGTGCCAGCAGCCAAGGGCTCGGGATGACGAGGACTGAAGCTTTCTTT
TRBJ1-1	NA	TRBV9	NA	CASNPTTGGTEAFF	TGTGCCAGCAACCCGACGACCGGAGGAACTGAAGCTTTCTTT
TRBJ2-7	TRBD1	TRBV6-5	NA	CASTRTGVSYEQYF	TGTGCCAGCACGAGGACAGGGGTGAGTTACGAGCAGTACTTC
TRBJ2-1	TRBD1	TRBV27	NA	CASSLNRGPVGNEQFF	TGTGCCAGCAGTTTAAACAGGGGGCCGGTGGGCAATGAGCAGTTCTTC
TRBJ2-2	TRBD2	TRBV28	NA	CASSFSGRGTGELFF	TGTGCCAGCAGTTTTAGCGGGAGGGGCACCGGGGAGCTGTTTTTT
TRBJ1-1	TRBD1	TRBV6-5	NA	CASSYVRDRGTEAFF	TGTGCCAGCAGTTACGTCCGAGACAGGGGAACTGAAGCTTTCTTT
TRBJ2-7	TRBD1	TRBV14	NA	CASNRDRDSYEQYF	TGTGCCAGCAACCGGGACAGGGATTCCTACGAGCAGTACTTC
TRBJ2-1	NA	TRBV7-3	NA	CASSSLEGNEQFF	TGTGCCAGCAGCTCCTTAGAGGGAAATGAGCAGTTCTTC
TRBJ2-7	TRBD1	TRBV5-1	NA	CASSLQGTGAYEQYF	TGCGCCAGCAGCTTGCAGGGGACAGGGGCCTACGAGCAGTACTTC
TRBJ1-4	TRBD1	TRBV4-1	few	CASSQDRGGQGNEKLFF	TGCGCCAGCAGCCAAGATCGGGGGGGACAGGGGAATGAAAAACTGTTTTTT
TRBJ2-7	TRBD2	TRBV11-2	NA	CASSSLTSGGSYEQYF	TGTGCCAGCAGCTCTTTGACTAGCGGGGGCTCCTACGAGCAGTACTTC
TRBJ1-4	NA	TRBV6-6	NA	CASSPLNEKLFF	TGTGCCAGCAGTCCACTTAATGAAAAACTGTTTTTT
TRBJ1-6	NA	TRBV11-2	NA	CASSLGTIGSPLHF	TGTGCCAGCAGTTTAGGGACAATTGGCTCACCCCTCCACTTT
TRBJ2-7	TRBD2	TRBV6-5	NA	CASSRGLAVSYEQYF	TGTGCCAGCAGCCGGGGACTAGCCGTTTCCTACGAGCAGTACTTC
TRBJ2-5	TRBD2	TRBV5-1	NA	CASSLVVAGDETQYF	TGCGCCAGCAGCTTGGTAGTAGCGGGAGATGAGACCCAGTACTTC
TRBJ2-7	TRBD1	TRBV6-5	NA	CASSYAGQGYEQYF	TGTGCCAGCAGTTACGCGGGACAGGGCTACGAGCAGTACTTC
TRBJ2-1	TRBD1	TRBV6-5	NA	CASRRDRGPYNEQFF	TGTGCCAGCAGGAGGGACAGGGGTCCCTACAATGAGCAGTTCTTC
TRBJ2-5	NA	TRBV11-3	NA	CASSSSTGPQETQYF	TGTGCCAGCAGCTCTTCTACAGGGCCTCAAGAGACCCAGTACTTC
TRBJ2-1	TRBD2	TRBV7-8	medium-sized	CASSLGLAVGNEQFF	TGTGCCAGCAGCTTAGGGCTAGCGGTGGGAAATGAGCAGTTCTTC
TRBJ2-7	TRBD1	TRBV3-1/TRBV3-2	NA	CASSPQPGQGRAYEQYF	TGTGCCAGCAGCCCGCAACCGGGACAGGGAAGAGCCTACGAGCAGTACTTC
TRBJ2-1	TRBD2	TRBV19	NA	CASSTSGLAGGDYSYNEQFF	TGTGCCAGTAGTACTTCGGGACTAGCGGGAGGGGATTACTCCTACAATGAGCAGTTCTTC
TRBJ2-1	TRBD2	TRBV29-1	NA	CSVERSGRRNEQFF	TGCAGCGTTGAGAGAAGCGGGAGAAGGAATGAGCAGTTCTTC
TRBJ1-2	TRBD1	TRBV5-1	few	CASSDGQVAPYGYTF	TGCGCCAGCAGCGACGGACAGGTTGCTCCTTATGGCTACACCTTC
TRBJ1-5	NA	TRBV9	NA	CASSVEDSFNQPQHF	TGTGCCAGCAGCGTAGAGGACAGCTTCAATCAGCCCCAGCATTTT
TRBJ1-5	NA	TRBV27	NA	CASSFPGQPQHF	TGTGCCAGCAGTTTCCCCGGTCAGCCCCAGCATTTT
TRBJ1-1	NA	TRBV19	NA	CASSIEGEAYTEAFF	TGTGCCAGTAGTATAGAGGGGGAGGCCTACACTGAAGCTTTCTTT
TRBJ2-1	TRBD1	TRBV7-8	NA	CASSTGQGQDEQFF	TGTGCCAGCAGCACAGGACAGGGTCAGGATGAGCAGTTCTTC
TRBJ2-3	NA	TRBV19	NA	CASGPLGAGSTDTQYF	TGTGCCAGTGGGCCCTTAGGGGCGGGGTCCACAGATACGCAGTATTTT
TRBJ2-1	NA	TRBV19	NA	CASSTTGSNEQFF	TGTGCCAGTAGTACTACAGGGAGCAATGAGCAGTTCTTC
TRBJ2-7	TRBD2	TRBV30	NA	CAWSVREGKLSYEQYF	TGTGCCTGGAGTGTACGGGAGGGTAAATTATCCTACGAGCAGTACTTC
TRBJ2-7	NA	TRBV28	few	CASRGGGLHEQYF	TGTGCCAGCAGAGGGGGGGGGCTCCACGAGCAGTACTTC
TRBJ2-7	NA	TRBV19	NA	CASSLLQGGVDEQYF	TGTGCCAGTAGCCTACTACAGGGGGGGGTCGACGAGCAGTACTTC
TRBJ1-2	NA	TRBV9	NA	CASSSGNHYGYTF	TGTGCCAGCAGCTCCGGGAATCACTATGGCTACACCTTC
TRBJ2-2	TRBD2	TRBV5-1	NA	CASSFGGLAGATGELFF	TGCGCCAGCAGCTTTGGTGGACTAGCGGGAGCCACCGGGGAGCTGTTTTTT
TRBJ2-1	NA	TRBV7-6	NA	CASSPQGYEQFF	TGTGCCAGCAGCCCCCAGGGGTATGAGCAGTTCTTC